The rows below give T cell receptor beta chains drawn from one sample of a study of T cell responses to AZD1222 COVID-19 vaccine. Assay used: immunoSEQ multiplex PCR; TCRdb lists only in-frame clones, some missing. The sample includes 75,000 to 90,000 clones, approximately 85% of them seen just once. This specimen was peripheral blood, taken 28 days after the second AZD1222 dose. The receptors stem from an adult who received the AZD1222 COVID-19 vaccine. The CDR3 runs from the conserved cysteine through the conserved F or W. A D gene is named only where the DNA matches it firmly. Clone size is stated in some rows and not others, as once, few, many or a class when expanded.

TGTGCCAGCAGCCGCGAAGGGGCTTCTAATGAAAAACTGTTTTTT	CASSREGASNEKLFF	.	TRBJ1-4	TRBV7-2	few
TGTGCCAGCAGGCAGGGCTCTGGAAACACCATATATTTT	CASRQGSGNTIYF	.	TRBJ1-3	TRBV28	.
TGTGCCAGCAGCTTATTTAGCGGGATCGGGACAGATACGCAGTATTTT	CASSLFSGIGTDTQYF	TRBD2	TRBJ2-3	TRBV7-8	.
TGTGCCAGCAGCTTAGATCCCCGGGGATCTCAGAATTCACCCCTCCACTTT	CASSLDPRGSQNSPLHF	.	TRBJ1-6	TRBV11-3	.
TGTGCCAGCAGCGTAGGCGGAGGATCTAACACTGAAGCTTTCTTT	CASSVGGGSNTEAFF	.	TRBJ1-1	TRBV9	.
TGTGCCAGCAGCTCCGGCCAAGCCAGACGGATTAACTATGGCTACACCTTC	CASSSGQARRINYGYTF	.	TRBJ1-2	TRBV7-9	.
TGTGCCAGCAGCACACCGGGACAGGGGTTCGCCTACGAGCAGTACTTC	CASSTPGQGFAYEQYF	TRBD1	TRBJ2-7	TRBV28	.
TGTGCCAGCAGCGTTACAGGGAACGAGGGGCCCCAGCATTTT	CASSVTGNEGPQHF	.	TRBJ1-5	TRBV9	.
TGTGCCACCAGCAGATCTCGCGGGCCAGGACGCACCGGGGAGCTGTTTTTT	CATSRSRGPGRTGELFF	.	TRBJ2-2	TRBV15	.
TGTGCCAGCAGGCCCAGGGTGTTAGGTGAGCAGTTCTTC	CASRPRVLGEQFF	.	TRBJ2-1	TRBV2	.
TGCGCCAGCAGCGAGGGGGCAGGAAATTCACCCCTCCACTTT	CASSEGAGNSPLHF	TRBD1	TRBJ1-6	TRBV5-1	.
TGTGCCAGTAGTTCTTTTGGGGGCAATGAGCAGTTCTTC	CASSSFGGNEQFF	.	TRBJ2-1	TRBV19	.
TGTGCCAGCAGCCAAGATAGCGAAAGCAATCAGCCCCAGCATTTT	CASSQDSESNQPQHF	.	TRBJ1-5	TRBV4-2	.
TGTGCTAGCAGCCCGTCCGGGGGAATTAATGAAAAACTGTTTTTT	CASSPSGGINEKLFF	.	TRBJ1-4	TRBV7-7	.
TGTGCCAGCAGCTTAGACGGGGTTAGCGGCTACACCTTC	CASSLDGVSGYTF	.	TRBJ1-2	TRBV7-2	few
TGTGCCATCAGTGATGGGGGACTATCTTACAATGAGCAGTTCTTC	CAISDGGLSYNEQFF	TRBD2	TRBJ2-1	TRBV10-3	.
TGTGCCAGCAACTCGGAGACAGGGGCGTACGAGCAGTACTTC	CASNSETGAYEQYF	TRBD1	TRBJ2-7	TRBV25-1	.
TGCAGTGCTAGGCAAAGTGAGACCCAGTACTTC	CSARQSETQYF	.	TRBJ2-5	TRBV20-1	.
TGCAGCGTTGGGGGCGCGGTGAATCAGCCCCAGCATTTT	CSVGGAVNQPQHF	.	TRBJ1-5	TRBV29-1	few
TGTGCCAGCAGCTTAGAGGGTGGCTACACCTTC	CASSLEGGYTF	.	TRBJ1-2	TRBV7-9	.
TGTGCCAGCAGTTCTCGGCCCGACTCCTACGAGCAGTACTTC	CASSSRPDSYEQYF	.	TRBJ2-7	TRBV6-6	.
TGCGCCAGCAGCAGGGCAGGGGGGTCGGAGCTAGATACGCAGTATTTT	CASSRAGGSELDTQYF	.	TRBJ2-3	TRBV5-1	.
TGTGCCAGCAGTTTATGGGATTCGCCGGATGGCTACACCTTC	CASSLWDSPDGYTF	.	TRBJ1-2	TRBV28	few
TGTGCCAGCAGTTATCTTGGGAACACTGAAGCTTTCTTT	CASSYLGNTEAFF	.	TRBJ1-1	TRBV6-5	.
TGTGCCAGCAGTTACTCAGGCGGCAGGGGGGCAACTGAAGCTTTCTTT	CASSYSGGRGATEAFF	TRBD1	TRBJ1-1	TRBV6-5	.
TGTGCTAGTGGTTGGGGGGACGTGTCTTCTTACGAGCAGTACTTC	CASGWGDVSSYEQYF	.	TRBJ2-7	TRBV12-5	.
TGTGCCAGCAGCCTAATACAGGGAGGGGGTGGCTATGGCTACACCTTC	CASSLIQGGGGYGYTF	.	TRBJ1-2	TRBV7-2	.
TGTGCCAGCAGCTTAGAAATGGGTTGGGGAACCGGGGAGCTGTTTTTT	CASSLEMGWGTGELFF	.	TRBJ2-2	TRBV7-2	.
TGTGCCAGCAGCCAGCCACTTGAAGCTTTCTTT	CASSQPLEAFF	.	TRBJ1-1	TRBV6-2/TRBV6-3	.
TGCGCCAGCAGCCAAGACAGCCGGAGCTCCTACAATGAGCAGTTCTTC	CASSQDSRSSYNEQFF	.	TRBJ2-1	TRBV4-3	.
TGTGCCAGCAGCTCGGAGTTGGGGGGTCAGCCCCAGCATTTT	CASSSELGGQPQHF	.	TRBJ1-5	TRBV5-5	.
TGCGCCAGCAGCCCTATACTAGCGGCCGAAGAGACCCAGTACTTC	CASSPILAAEETQYF	TRBD2	TRBJ2-5	TRBV5-1	.
TGCAGCGTAACTAGCGGAGGGGGAGCCAAAAACATTCAGTACTTC	CSVTSGGGAKNIQYF	TRBD2	TRBJ2-4	TRBV29-1	.
TGCGCCAGCAGCCAAGATTATACAGGGCCACTTGGCTACACCTTC	CASSQDYTGPLGYTF	.	TRBJ1-2	TRBV4-3	.
TGTGCCAGTAGTTTTGGACAGGCTAACTATGGCTACACCTTC	CASSFGQANYGYTF	TRBD1	TRBJ1-2	TRBV19	.
TGTGCCAGCAGTTATAGCGGGAGGGCATCAGCTTCTCAAGAGACCCAGTACTTC	CASSYSGRASASQETQYF	TRBD2	TRBJ2-5	TRBV13	.
TGCGCCAGCAGCCCTGGGACAGGGAACACTGAAGCTTTCTTT	CASSPGTGNTEAFF	TRBD1	TRBJ1-1	TRBV5-1	.
TGTGCCACCAGTGACCCCAGACTAGCGGGAGACGTCTATGAGCAGTTCTTC	CATSDPRLAGDVYEQFF	TRBD2	TRBJ2-1	TRBV24-1	.
TGTGCCAGCAGCGGATTGGGGAAAGCTTTCTTT	CASSGLGKAFF	.	TRBJ1-1	TRBV9	.
TGTGCCAGCAGCCAAGCAGGGTATCAGCCCCAGCATTTT	CASSQAGYQPQHF	.	TRBJ1-5	TRBV4-2	.
TGTGCCAGCAGGGCGGACGGAGCCTCTGGAAACACCATATATTTT	CASRADGASGNTIYF	.	TRBJ1-3	TRBV28	.
TGCGCCAGCAGCCTGGCGGGGGGGGTGAGCTATGGCTACACCTTC	CASSLAGGVSYGYTF	.	TRBJ1-2	TRBV4-3	once
TGTGCCTGGAGCTACGGAACGAACACTGAAGCTTTCTTT	CAWSYGTNTEAFF	.	TRBJ1-1	TRBV30	.
TGTGCCAGCAGCCAATCTACAAGTCCCCAGCCCCAGCATTTT	CASSQSTSPQPQHF	.	TRBJ1-5	TRBV3-1/TRBV3-2	.
TGCGCCAGCAGCTCGGGAGGGACGGCTAGCACAGATACGCAGTATTTT	CASSSGGTASTDTQYF	TRBD2	TRBJ2-3	TRBV5-1	.
TGTGCCAGCAGCCAGAGGACTAGCGGGAGTAATGAGCAGTTCTTC	CASSQRTSGSNEQFF	TRBD2	TRBJ2-1	TRBV14	.
TGTGCCAGCAGCAAACCAAGTTTTACACGAGCAACTAATGAAAAACTGTTTTTT	CASSKPSFTRATNEKLFF	.	TRBJ1-4	TRBV21-1	once
TGTGCCAGTAGTCGGAACAGGGTGGAGGTTAGATCACCCCTCCACTTT	CASSRNRVEVRSPLHF	.	TRBJ1-6	TRBV19	.
TGTGCCAGCAGTCCGGGGACAGGGGGCGGCTATGGCTACACCTTC	CASSPGTGGGYGYTF	TRBD1	TRBJ1-2	TRBV6-5	.
TGTGCCAGCAGCTTTCGACTAGCGGGAGTCGATGAGCAGTTCTTC	CASSFRLAGVDEQFF	TRBD2	TRBJ2-1	TRBV5-4	.
TGCGCCAGCAGCTTAGACCCACCCACCGGGGAGCTGTTTTTT	CASSLDPPTGELFF	.	TRBJ2-2	TRBV5-1	few
TGTGCCAGCTCACCACCGAATTTAGGGAGTACAGATACGCAGTATTTT	CASSPPNLGSTDTQYF	.	TRBJ2-3	TRBV18	.
TGTGCCAGCAGTTACTCGGGGGATGGGACTGAAGCTTTCTTT	CASSYSGDGTEAFF	.	TRBJ1-1	TRBV6-5	.
TGTGCCAGCAGCTTTATGACTCCTCGTACCCATGGCTCAAGCTACACCTTC	CASSFMTPRTHGSSYTF	.	TRBJ1-2	TRBV7-9	.